This T cell receptor beta chain was documented in a study of blood T cell repertoires in COVID-19. Study at large: Material from acute and convalescent COVID-19 was sourced from the United States, Italy and Spain.

After removal of 1 base from V and 6 bases from J, the junction contained 9 bases not matched to a gene. This CDR3 has 17 residues. Germline V lookup: CDR1 SGHTA, CDR2 FQGNSA. Each recovered donor of Cohort 3 presented with two negative PCRs, clearance, or symptom resolution. Methods used by the authors: Amplified reference gene primers provided the basis for estimating nucleated cell counts. The protocol was immunoSEQ multiplex PCR, while the TCRdb copy is restricted to in-frame clones and leaves out a portion. From that table come the V and J calls and clone size; the DNA was used to work out D and trimming. This table has fewer than 300,000 clones, 75% to 95% appearing once.

The genes are TRBV7-2 and TRBJ2-1, with 10 bases that match TRBD2. This TCR derives from a woman aged 25 to 39 who had recovered from COVID-19. Sequenced input: PBMCs or T cells enriched from blood (not recorded which). CDR3 loop: CASSLGPRGTSANEQFF. Here the CDR3 DNA reads TGTGCCAGCAGCTTAGGTCCCCGGGGGACTAGCGCCAATGAGCAGTTCTTC.